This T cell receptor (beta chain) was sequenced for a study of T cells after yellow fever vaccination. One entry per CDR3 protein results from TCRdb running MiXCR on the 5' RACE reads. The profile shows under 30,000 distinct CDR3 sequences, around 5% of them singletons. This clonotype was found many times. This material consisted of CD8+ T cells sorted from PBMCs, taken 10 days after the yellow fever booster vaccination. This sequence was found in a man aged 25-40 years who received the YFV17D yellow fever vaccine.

CDR3: CASSRGQGAGYGYTF. CDR3 DNA: TGTGCCAGCAGTAGGGGACAGGGGGCTGGCTATGGCTACACCTTC. V and J are TRBV12-3 or TRBV12-4 and TRBJ1-2, with TRBD1 identical over 12 bases. CDR3 length: 15 residues. V was pared by 5 bases and J by 4 bases, with 5 bases of the junction left unmatched.